This TCR beta chain is from a study of OX40 agonist ivuxolimab in advanced cancers. Clones were sequenced by immunoSEQ multiplex PCR, and TCRdb holds only the in-frame ones, with some missing. This repertoire shows fewer than 60,000 clones, 60% to 80% found once; its top ten account for about 3.9%. Germline CDR1 reads SGHAT; CDR2 reads FQNNGV. CDR3 length: 14 amino acids. Trimming shortened V by 4 bases and J by 1 base, and 11 bases separated the two germline ends. The TCR was taken from an adult with an advanced solid tumor such as melanoma, head and neck, liver or kidney cancer. This material consisted of CD4+ or CD8+ T cells sorted from blood, taken in a trial of the OX40 agonist ivuxolimab. The V and J genes are TRBV11-2 and TRBJ2-7; D might be TRBD1 or TRBD2, each matching 5 bases. This chain's CDR3 is CASSSGTLSYEQYF. CDR3 in DNA: TGTGCCAGCAGCTCCGGGACGCTTTCCTACGAGCAGTACTTC.